The entry that follows covers one TCR beta chain sequence. This clonotype appeared a few times. The clone's antigen remains unknown. No much larger clone is present one base from it, and per-base qualities are unavailable. These data are taken from a study of CD8+CD57+ T cells in acquired aplastic anemia (dated by TCRdb to the late 2010s). Study-wide context: DNA extracted from sorted CD4+ and CD8+ cells had a mean of roughly 3.4 ug, with a range of 0.2 to 27.4 ug. A CD8+CD57+ expansion meant a frequency higher than the mean frequency seen in healthy subjects. Overall results and qualifications from the work: Although roughly 30 CD8+ CDR3 sequences were shared by patients and controls, these sequences appeared highly expressed in patients and within the immunodominant clones of patients. CD8+ Simpson's diversity did not differ significantly between patients and healthy controls (P=0.060).

TCR beta VDJ combination and CDR3 sequence profiling used genomic DNA as the template. TCR repertoire sequencing was run on an Illumina HiSeq 2000. The authors' pipeline ran thus. TRBV/TRBJ rearrangement plots, CDR3 size and DJ length profiles, and Simpson's diversity index were used to assess repertoires. The most abundant DNA sequence in the deep sequencing data was taken as the immunodominant clone. CDR3 amino acid sequences were checked for sharing between subjects and were compared against published repertoires and the VDJdb database. The raw public data were reprocessed by TCRdb itself: fastp quality trimming at Q25, MiXCR clonotype calling, in-frame beta chains only. Rows with one shared CDR3 protein collapse into an entry with the most common genes and DNA. The V and J calls and clone size are TCRdb's, not the authors'. The sample profile shows approximately 300,000 distinct CDR3 sequences; 45% to 65% of them were found once. Jointly, the top ten make up 1% to 1.5% of the sample.

Patients chosen for sequencing had shown expansion of CD8+CD57+ cells by flow cytometry. Severe acquired aplastic anemia was diagnosed in all patients according to International Study of Aplastic Anemia and Agranulocytosis and Camitta criteria. At the time blood was sampled, none of the patients had received any therapy. TCR repertoires of sorted CD4+ and CD8+ blood T cells from severe aplastic anemia patients and healthy subjects were deep-sequenced in the study. Patients were enrolled in the USA under clinicaltrials.gov protocols 00001620, 01623167, 00001397, 00071045, 00081523 and 00961064. Ficoll-Paque density gradient centrifugation was used to isolate peripheral blood mononuclear cells. CD4+ and CD8+ T cells were sorted by FACS or magnetic beads before DNA extraction. Here V drops 4 bases and J drops 6 bases, and the junction holds 5 bases not matched to any gene. Counted from cysteine to phenylalanine, this CDR3 has 15 amino acids. Only the CDR3 region is kept as DNA, spanning 45 bases read in frame from base 1. CDR1 LGHDT and CDR2 YNNKEL were looked up in the germline V gene (reference sequence).

This sequence was found in a human donor with aplastic anemia. Sequencing was done on a sample of sorted CD4+, CD8+, or CD8+CD57+ T cells (not recorded which) from PBMCs. The chain links TRBV3-1 with TRBJ2-1; the junction holds 11 bases that match TRBD2. Read as DNA, the sequence is TGTGCCAGCAGCCTAACTAGCGGGAGATCCAATGAGCAGTTCTTC. The translation is CASSLTSGRSNEQFF.